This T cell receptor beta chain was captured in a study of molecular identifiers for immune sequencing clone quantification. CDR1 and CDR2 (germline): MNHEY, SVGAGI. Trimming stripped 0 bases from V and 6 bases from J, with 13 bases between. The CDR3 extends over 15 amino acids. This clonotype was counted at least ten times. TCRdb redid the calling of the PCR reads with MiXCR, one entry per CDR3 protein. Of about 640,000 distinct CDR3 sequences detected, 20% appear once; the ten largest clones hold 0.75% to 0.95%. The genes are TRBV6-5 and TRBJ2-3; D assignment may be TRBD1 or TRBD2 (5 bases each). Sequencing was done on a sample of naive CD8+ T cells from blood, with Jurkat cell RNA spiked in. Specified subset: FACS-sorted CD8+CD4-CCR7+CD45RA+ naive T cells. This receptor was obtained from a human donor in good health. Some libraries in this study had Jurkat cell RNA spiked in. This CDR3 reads CASSYSPSGPDTQYF. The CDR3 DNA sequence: TGTGCCAGCAGTTACTCCCCTTCGGGGCCGGATACGCAGTATTTT.